The present T cell receptor beta chain was sequenced within a study of blood T cell repertoires in COVID-19. Looked up from germline, CDR1 is LNHDA and CDR2 is SQIVND (reference sequence). V gave up 4 bases and J gave up 2 bases; unmatched junction bases: 13. This CDR3 has 19 residues. Authors' processing steps: Reference gene primer amplification gave nucleated cell count estimates. Generated by immunoSEQ multiplex PCR, the TCRdb table keeps only in-frame clones and is missing some. From that table come the V and J calls and clone size; the DNA was used to work out D and trimming. The sample holds 280,000 or so clones; approximately 88% are singletons and the top ten take about 9.8%.

Sequenced sample: peripheral blood. The rearrangement links TRBV19 to TRBJ2-6, with TRBD1 identical over 8 bases. This clonotype was obtained from a man younger than 35 with active or convalescent COVID-19. CDR3 loop: CASSTPRGQAKPGANVLTF. CDR3 sequence (DNA): TGTGCCAGTAGTACCCCAAGGGGACAGGCTAAACCTGGGGCCAACGTCCTGACTTTC. Looking up the rest from reference TRBV19 and TRBJ2-6 gives the full variable domain: DGGITQSPKYLFRKEGQNVTLSCEQNLNHDAMYWYRQDPGQGLRLIYYSQIVNDFQKGDIAEGYSVSREKKESFPLTVTSAQKNPTAFYLCASSTPRGQAKPGANVLTFGAGSRLTVL.